A single sample is the source of the 25 T cell receptor beta chains below, sequenced in a study of response to subunit inactivated influenza vaccine. TCRdb reanalysed the RT-PCR reads using MiXCR and keeps one entry per CDR3 protein. This sample has fewer than 550,000 distinct CDR3 sequences, with around 25% found just once. The sequencing used CD4+ T cells sorted from PBMCs, collected 4 to 6 days after vaccination. These receptors were collected from a man aged 50 to 59 who received an inactivated influenza vaccine.

V is TRBV6-2 or TRBV6-3 and J is TRBJ2-5; unclear D gene. The CDR3 sequence is 12 residues long. V lost 4 bases and J 1 base, leaving 4 bases between the germline ends. Germline loops: CDR1 MNHEY, CDR2 SVGEGT. This CDR3 is CASSWFQETQYF. The CDR3 DNA follows: TGTGCCAGCAGTTGGTTCCAAGAGACCCAGTACTTC.

The chain combines TRBV7-2 with TRBJ2-1, with 15 bases fitting TRBD2. CDR3 length equals 17 residues. V dropped 2 bases and J dropped 9; count of bases not matched to a gene: 8. Germline assignment: CDR1 SGHTA and CDR2 FQGNSA. The CDR3 loop reads CASSLSARTSGRVEQFF. The CDR3 DNA is TGTGCCAGCAGCTTAAGTGCTAGGACTAGCGGGAGGGTTGAGCAGTTCTTC.

The rearrangement joins TRBV9 to TRBJ2-3; a possible D gene is TRBD2 (6 bases). Trimming took 0 bases from V and 2 from J, leaving 7 bases between them. The CDR3 loop spans 14 amino acids. CDR1 and CDR2 from the germline V gene are SGDLS and YYNGEE. As DNA, the CDR3 is TGTGCCAGCAGCGTAGCTAGCGCCACAGATACGCAGTATTTT. This encodes CASSVASATDTQYF. The full variable domain, rest sourced from reference TRBV9 and TRBJ2-3, is DSGVTQTPKHLITATGQRVTLRCSPRSGDLSVYWYQQSLDQGLQFLIQYYNGEERAKGNILERFSAQQFPDLHSELNLSSLELGDSALYFCASSVASATDTQYFGPGTRLTVL.

This clonotype was observed a few times. This chain uses TRBV5-1 with TRBJ1-2, with D possibly TRBD1 on 5 matching bases. Trimming removed 4 bases from V and 3 bases from J, with 13 bases in between. The CDR3 spans 14 residues. Germline V gene data show CDR1 as SGHRS and CDR2 as YFSETQ. CDR3 region: CASSDQTDDYGYTF. CDR3 DNA sequence: TGCGCCAGCAGCGACCAGACAGATGACTATGGCTACACCTTC. Supplemented by reference TRBV5-1 and TRBJ1-2, the full variable domain reads KAGVTQTPRYLIKTRGQQVTLSCSPISGHRSVSWYQQTPGQGLQFLFEYFSETQRNKGNFPGRFSGRQFSNSRSEMNVSTLELGDSALYLCASSDQTDDYGYTFGSGTRLTVV.

The J gene is TRBJ2-7, the V gene TRBV9; D gene ambiguous. The germline gives CDR1 SGDLS, CDR2 YYNGEE. Trimming stripped 0 bases from V and 2 bases from J, with 9 bases between. CDR3 length: 14 residues. In nucleotides, the CDR3 is TGTGCCAGCAGCGTAGAGGGTAGACCCTACGAGCAGTACTTC. Translated: CASSVEGRPYEQYF. Supplemented by reference TRBV9 and TRBJ2-7, the full variable domain reads DSGVTQTPKHLITATGQRVTLRCSPRSGDLSVYWYQQSLDQGLQFLIQYYNGEERAKGNILERFSAQQFPDLHSELNLSSLELGDSALYFCASSVEGRPYEQYFGPGTRLTVT.

The J gene is TRBJ2-1, the V gene TRBV20-1; no clear D gene. Germline CDR1 and CDR2: DFQATT and SNEGSKA (reference sequence). Trimming removed 6 bases from V and 9 bases from J, with 12 bases in between. The CDR3 is made up of 11 amino acids. Here the CDR3 DNA reads TGCAGTGCCTCAATTTGGAGTGAGCAGTTCTTC. Translating it yields CSASIWSEQFF.

The chain uses TRBV3-1 and TRBJ2-4; D unclear. The V end lost 4 bases, the J end lost 4 bases, and 11 bases lay between the germline ends. This CDR3 has 14 amino acids. Germline loops: CDR1 LGHDT, CDR2 YNNKEL (reference sequence). The CDR3 loop reads CASSPAWAKNIQYF. CDR3 coding DNA: TGTGCCAGCAGCCCCGCCTGGGCTAAAAACATTCAGTACTTC.

This clonotype was observed a handful of times. The chain has TRBV18 and TRBJ1-4; D may be TRBD1 (6 bases). The V gene's germline CDR1 is KGHSH and CDR2 LQKENI. The CDR3 is 15 residues long. Trimming shortened V by 3 bases and J by 3 bases, and 11 bases separated the two germline ends. The CDR3 nucleotides read TGTGCCAGCTCACCTACAGGGAACCCTAATGAAAAACTGTTTTTT. As protein: CASSPTGNPNEKLFF.

This clonotype was counted only a few times. This rearrangement joins TRBV20-1 to TRBJ2-2; 7 nucleotides match TRBD2. J lost 7 bases, V lost 2 bases, and 16 bases had no gene match. The germline gives CDR1 DFQATT, CDR2 SNEGSKA (reference sequence). The length of the CDR3 is 17 residues. This CDR3 is CSARNTPGGSSSGELFF. The CDR3 DNA follows: TGCAGTGCTAGAAATACCCCCGGCGGGAGCTCAAGCGGGGAGCTGTTTTTT.

In this sample, this clonotype turned up many times. The V and J genes are TRBV5-1 and TRBJ2-2; D perhaps matches TRBD1 (5 bases). Germline CDR1 is SGHRS and CDR2 is YFSETQ. Deletions cut 1 base from V and 1 base from J, with 8 bases between. CDR3 length equals 15 residues. The CDR3 DNA is TGCGCCAGCAGCTTGTGGCAGGGGAACACCGGGGAGCTGTTTTTT. Its protein is CASSLWQGNTGELFF.

This clonotype showed up just a few times. The rearrangement joins TRBV10-3 to TRBJ1-1; D ambiguous. CDR3 length equals 11 residues. Germline lookup yields CDR1 ENHRY and CDR2 SYGVKD. The V gene lost 2 bases and the J gene lost 6 bases, with 4 bases spanning the gap. The CDR3 loop reads CAISEGAEAFF. DNA for the CDR3: TGTGCCATCAGTGAGGGGGCTGAAGCTTTCTTT.

The rearrangement uses TRBV27 and TRBJ1-4; perhaps TRBD1 as D (5 bases). This CDR3 contains 14 residues. CDR1 is MNHEY, CDR2 SMNVEV, per germline (reference sequence). V lost 7 bases and J lost 1, with 10 bases in between. The CDR3, as DNA: TGTGCCAGCAAGCAGGGAGTAACTAATGAAAAACTGTTTTTT. Translation: CASKQGVTNEKLFF.

The V and J genes are TRBV4-2 and TRBJ2-3; D tentatively fits TRBD1 or TRBD2 (6 bases each). The V and J ends lost 0 bases and 3 bases respectively, with 19 bases between them. The CDR3 totals 18 residues. From germline, CDR1 is LGHNA and CDR2 YNFKEQ. CDR3 loop: CASSQDSGALVRTDTQYF. The CDR3 DNA follows: TGTGCCAGCAGCCAAGATTCGGGGGCCTTGGTGCGGACAGATACGCAGTATTTT.

This clonotype turned up a few times. The chain employs TRBV25-1 and TRBJ2-1; maybe TRBD1 (5 bases). Germline loops: CDR1 MGHDK, CDR2 SYGVNS. V dropped 1 base and J dropped 9 bases, with 16 bases sitting between them. The CDR3 runs 15 residues. The DNA of the CDR3 is TGTGCCAGCAGTGAATCTCGAAGGGGATTGGCTGAGCAGTTCTTC. It specifies CASSESRRGLAEQFF.

CDR3 loop: CAISEQGTYNEQFF. CDR3 DNA sequence: TGTGCCATCAGTGAGCAGGGAACCTACAATGAGCAGTTCTTC. The chain couples TRBV10-3 to TRBJ2-1; D might be TRBD1 (5 bases). The germline V and J ends were trimmed by 2 bases and 2 bases, with 7 bases remaining between them. Germline lookup yields CDR1 ENHRY and CDR2 SYGVKD. This CDR3 has 14 residues.

V and J are TRBV14 and TRBJ2-2, with D tentatively TRBD1 (5 bases). Trimming shortened V by 4 bases and J by 2 bases, and 20 bases separated the two germline ends. Germline-derived CDR1 and CDR2 are SGHDN and FVKESK. CDR3 length equals 18 residues. This CDR3 is CASSPAVGVNYNTGELFF. The CDR3, as DNA: TGTGCCAGCAGCCCGGCGGTAGGGGTGAATTATAACACCGGGGAGCTGTTTTTT. The full variable domain, its missing parts supplied by reference TRBV14 and TRBJ2-2, is EAGVTQFPSHSVIEKGQTVTLRCDPISGHDNLYWYRRVMGKEIKFLLHFVKESKQDESGMPNNRFLAERTGGTYSTLKVQPAELEDSGVYFCASSPAVGVNYNTGELFFGEGSRLTVL.

This clonotype was observed a handful of times. The J gene is TRBJ1-4, the V gene TRBV10-3; 10 bases are shared with TRBD1. The germline CDR1 and CDR2 sequences are ENHRY and SYGVKD. The CDR3 totals 13 residues. V lost 7 bases to trimming and J lost 7 bases; unmatched junction nucleotides: 3. The CDR3 reads CAITRDRGEKLFF. The CDR3 DNA sequence: TGTGCCATCACCCGGGACAGGGGTGAAAAACTGTTTTTT.

This clonotype has a count of ten or more. The genes are TRBV7-2 and TRBJ2-1, with TRBD2 as a possible D gene (5 bases). The germline V gene has CDR1 SGHTA and CDR2 FQGNSA. The CDR3 is 16 residues long. V was shortened by 1 base and J by 0 bases, with 10 bases between the two germline ends. This CDR3 is CASSLGLGSSYNEQFF. CDR3 coding DNA: TGTGCCAGCAGCTTAGGCTTAGGGAGCTCCTACAATGAGCAGTTCTTC. The entire variable domain, with the rest obtained from reference TRBV7-2 and TRBJ2-1, is as follows: GAGVSQSPSNKVTEKGKDVELRCDPISGHTALYWYRQSLGQGLEFLIYFQGNSAPDKSGLPSDRFSAERTGGSVSTLTIQRTQQEDSAVYLCASSLGLGSSYNEQFFGPGTRLTVL.

This clonotype was found many times. The rearrangement links TRBV7-2 to TRBJ2-5; perhaps TRBD1 as D (5 bases). Germline V gene sequence: CDR1 SGHTA, CDR2 FQGNSA. The CDR3 runs to 15 residues. V was pared by 2 bases and J by 1 base, with 11 bases between. The CDR3 DNA sequence: TGTGCCAGCAGCTTAAGTCGGACATTCCAAGAGACCCAGTACTTC. Translated, it gives CASSLSRTFQETQYF. Looking up the rest from reference TRBV7-2 and TRBJ2-5 gives the full variable domain: GAGVSQSPSNKVTEKGKDVELRCDPISGHTALYWYRQSLGQGLEFLIYFQGNSAPDKSGLPSDRFSAERTGGSVSTLTIQRTQQEDSAVYLCASSLSRTFQETQYFGPGTRLLVL.

This chain connects TRBV7-3 to TRBJ1-5, with 7 nucleotides matching TRBD1. The CDR3 is 13 residues long. CDR1 is SGHTA, CDR2 FQGTGA, per germline. V lost 5 bases and J lost 7; bases outside the gene matches: 5. Written as DNA, the CDR3 is TGTGCCAGCAGCGTGACAGGGAACCAGCCCCAGCATTTT. It yields the protein CASSVTGNQPQHF.

The rearrangement links TRBV4-1 to TRBJ2-3, with D possibly being TRBD1 (5 bases). CDR1 and CDR2 (germline): MGHRA, YSYEKL. V was shortened by 2 bases and J by 0 bases, with 6 bases between the two germline ends. The CDR3 consists of 14 residues. The CDR3 DNA follows: TGCGCCAGCAGCCAACAGGGCAGCACAGATACGCAGTATTTT. Residues: CASSQQGSTDTQYF.

The genes are TRBV25-1 and TRBJ2-3, with 7 bases lining up with TRBD1. The CDR3 has 17 residues. Trimming removed 4 bases from V and 2 bases from J; junction bases left unmatched: 12. Per the germline V gene, CDR1 is MGHDK and CDR2 is SYGVNS. In nucleotides, the CDR3 is TGTGCCAGCAGTGGTTACAGGGGTTCGAAACCCACAGATACGCAGTATTTT. Translation: CASSGYRGSKPTDTQYF.

The CDR3 protein is CASSLVPGLVTDTQYF. Here the CDR3 DNA reads TGTGCCAGCAGCTTAGTTCCAGGGCTTGTCACAGATACGCAGTATTTT. The rearrangement uses TRBV13 and TRBJ2-3; weak D call: TRBD1 (5 bases). Germline V gene data show CDR1 as PRHDT and CDR2 as FYEKMQ (reference sequence). There are 16 residues in the CDR3. Trimming removed 1 base at V and 2 bases at J, with 13 bases between.

The chain is built from TRBV5-1 and TRBJ2-2; D is unclear. The CDR3 sequence is 16 residues long. V gave up 0 bases and J gave up 6 bases, with 15 bases separating them. Germline V CDR1 and CDR2: SGHRS, YFSETQ. CDR3 bases: TGCGCCAGCAGCTTGGTGGCAGACCCGTCATCCGGGGAGCTGTTTTTT. This gives the protein CASSLVADPSSGELFF. Full variable domain (missing parts from reference TRBV5-1 and TRBJ2-2): KAGVTQTPRYLIKTRGQQVTLSCSPISGHRSVSWYQQTPGQGLQFLFEYFSETQRNKGNFPGRFSGRQFSNSRSEMNVSTLELGDSALYLCASSLVADPSSGELFFGEGSRLTVL.

This clonotype was detected only a few times. This chain joins TRBV20-1 and TRBJ1-1; D ambiguous. Germline loops: CDR1 DFQATT, CDR2 SNEGSKA (reference sequence). The CDR3 is 14 amino acids. The V end was cut by 6 bases, the J end by 1 base, with 15 bases between. This chain's CDR3 is CSALRVQRNTEAFF. CDR3 in DNA: TGCAGTGCCCTGCGCGTACAGCGGAACACTGAAGCTTTCTTT.